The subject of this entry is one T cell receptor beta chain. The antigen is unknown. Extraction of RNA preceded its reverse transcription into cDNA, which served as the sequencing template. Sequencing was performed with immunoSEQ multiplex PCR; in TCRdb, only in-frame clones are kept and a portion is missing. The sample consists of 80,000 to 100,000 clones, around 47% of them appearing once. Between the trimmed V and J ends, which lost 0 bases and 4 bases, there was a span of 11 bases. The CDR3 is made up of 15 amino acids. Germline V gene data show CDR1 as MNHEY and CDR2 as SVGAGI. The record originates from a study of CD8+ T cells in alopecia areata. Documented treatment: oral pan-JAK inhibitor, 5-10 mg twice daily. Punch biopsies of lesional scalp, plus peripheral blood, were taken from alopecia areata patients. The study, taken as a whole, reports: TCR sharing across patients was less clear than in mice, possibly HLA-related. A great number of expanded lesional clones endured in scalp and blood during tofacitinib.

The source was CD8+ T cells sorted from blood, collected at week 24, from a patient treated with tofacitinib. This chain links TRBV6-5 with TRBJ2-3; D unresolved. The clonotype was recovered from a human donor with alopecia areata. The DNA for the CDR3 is TGTGCCAGCAGTTACTCCCAGTGGCCCCCAGATACGCAGTATTTT. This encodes CASSYSQWPPDTQYF.